The sequence of this T cell receptor beta chain was determined in a study of tumor and adjacent non-tumor tissue in lung cancer. Study-level findings and limits: TCR diversity was significantly greater in tumor than normal lung tissue.

No cell sorting was done before RNA was extracted from the tissue. TCRbeta libraries were built with three rounds of nested PCR, modified from ARM-PCR. TCRdb reanalysed the multiplex PCR reads using MiXCR and keeps one entry per CDR3 protein. The data hold about 81,000 distinct CDR3 sequences, with over 60% observed a single time. The germline V gene has CDR1 SGHAT and CDR2 FQNNGV. The CDR3 extends over 12 amino acids. On this clonotype: Its antigen is still unknown. A read error may produce the germline difference seen at one junction end.

The receptor's source is a woman between 40 and 50 years old with non-small cell lung cancer. This sequence joins TRBV11-2 and TRBJ1-1; D gene uncertain. Input material: lung tumor tissue. CDR3: CASSNPGFEAFF. The CDR3 bases are TGTGCCAGTAGCAATCCGGGGTTTGAAGCCTTCTTT. Filled out from reference TRBV11-2 and TRBJ1-1, the complete variable domain reads EAGVAQSPRYKIIEKRQSVAFWCNPISGHATLYWYQQILGQGPKLLIQFQNNGVVDDSQLPKDRFSAERLKGVDSTLKIQPAKLEDSAVYLCASSNPGFEAFFGQGTRLTVV.